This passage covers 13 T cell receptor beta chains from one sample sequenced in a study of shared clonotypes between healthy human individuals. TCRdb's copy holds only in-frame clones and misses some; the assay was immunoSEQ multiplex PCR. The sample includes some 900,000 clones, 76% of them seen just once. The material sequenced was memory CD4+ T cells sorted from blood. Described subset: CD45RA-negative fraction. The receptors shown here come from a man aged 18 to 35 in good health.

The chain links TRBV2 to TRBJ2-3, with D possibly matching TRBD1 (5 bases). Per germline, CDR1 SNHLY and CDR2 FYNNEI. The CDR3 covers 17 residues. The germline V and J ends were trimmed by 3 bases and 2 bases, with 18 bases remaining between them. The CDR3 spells CASSEGLGATLTDTQYF. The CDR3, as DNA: TGTGCCAGCAGTGAGGGTTTAGGGGCAACCCTCACAGATACGCAGTATTTT.

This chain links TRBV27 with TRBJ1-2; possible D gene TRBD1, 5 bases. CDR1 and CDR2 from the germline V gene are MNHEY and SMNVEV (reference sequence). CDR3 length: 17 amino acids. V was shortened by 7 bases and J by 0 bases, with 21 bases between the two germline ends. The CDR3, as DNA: TGTGCCAGCACTCCCCGGGATGCGGTGACAGCTAACTATGGCTACACCTTC. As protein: CASTPRDAVTANYGYTF.

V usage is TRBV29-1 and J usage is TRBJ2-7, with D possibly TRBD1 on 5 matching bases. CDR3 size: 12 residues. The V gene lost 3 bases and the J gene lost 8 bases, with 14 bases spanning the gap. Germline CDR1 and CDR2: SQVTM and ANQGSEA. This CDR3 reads CSVEDTTSKQYF. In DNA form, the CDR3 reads TGCAGCGTTGAGGACACCACCTCGAAGCAGTACTTC.

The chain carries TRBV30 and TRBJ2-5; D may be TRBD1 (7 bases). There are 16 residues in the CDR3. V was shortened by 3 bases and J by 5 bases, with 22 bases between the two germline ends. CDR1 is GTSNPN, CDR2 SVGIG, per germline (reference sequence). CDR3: CAWRRGVGGGGETQYF. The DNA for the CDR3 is TGTGCCTGGAGACGCGGGGTAGGGGGCGGCGGGGAGACCCAGTACTTC. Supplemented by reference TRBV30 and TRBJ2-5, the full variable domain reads SQTIHQWPATLVQPVGSPLSLECTVEGTSNPNLYWYRQAAGRGLQLLFYSVGIGQISSEVPQNLSASRPQDRQFILSSKKLLLSDSGFYLCAWRRGVGGGGETQYFGPGTRLLVL.

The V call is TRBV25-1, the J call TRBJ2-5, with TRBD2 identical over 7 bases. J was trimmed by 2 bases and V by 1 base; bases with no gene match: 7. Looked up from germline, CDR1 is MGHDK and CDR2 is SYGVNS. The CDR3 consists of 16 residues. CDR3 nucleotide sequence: TGTGCCAGCAGTGAATTGGGACTACCCTCGCAAGAGACCCAGTACTTC. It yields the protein CASSELGLPSQETQYF.

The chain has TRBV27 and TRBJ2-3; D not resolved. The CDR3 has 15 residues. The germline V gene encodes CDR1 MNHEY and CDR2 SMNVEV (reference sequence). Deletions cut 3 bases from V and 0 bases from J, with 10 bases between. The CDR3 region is CASSFKGYSTDTQYF. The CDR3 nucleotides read TGTGCCAGCAGTTTCAAAGGGTATAGCACAGATACGCAGTATTTT.

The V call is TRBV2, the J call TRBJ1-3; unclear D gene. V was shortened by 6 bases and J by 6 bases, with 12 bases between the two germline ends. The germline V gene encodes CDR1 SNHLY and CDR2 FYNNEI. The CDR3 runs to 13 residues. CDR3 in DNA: TGTGCCAGCAGGGAGACCGGGGAAAACACCATATATTTT. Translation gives CASRETGENTIYF.

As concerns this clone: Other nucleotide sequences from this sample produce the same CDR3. The CDR3 coding sequence is TGTGCCAGCAGTGAGAGTGGGGCCAACGTCCTGACTTTC. It yields the protein CASSESGANVLTF. This chain links TRBV2 with TRBJ2-6, with D unresolved. The germline V and J ends were trimmed by 3 bases and 3 bases, with 3 bases remaining between them. CDR3 length: 13 amino acids. Germline loops: CDR1 SNHLY, CDR2 FYNNEI.

The CDR3 is CASDPRRDRGQGDTEAFF. The CDR3, as DNA: TGTGCCAGTGACCCGAGACGGGACAGGGGGCAAGGGGACACTGAAGCTTTCTTT. The chain links TRBV6-7 to TRBJ1-1; 12 nucleotides line up with TRBD1. TRBV6-7 is marked as an open reading frame, function uncertain. This CDR3 has 18 amino acids. With 9 bases clipped from V and 3 bases from J, the junction kept 17 bases outside the gene matches.

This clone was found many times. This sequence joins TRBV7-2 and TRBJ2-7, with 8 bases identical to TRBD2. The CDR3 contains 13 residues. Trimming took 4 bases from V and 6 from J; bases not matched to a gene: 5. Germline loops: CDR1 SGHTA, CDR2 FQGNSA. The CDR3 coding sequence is TGTGCCAGCAGCTCCGGACTAGCCACCGAGCAGTACTTC. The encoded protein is CASSSGLATEQYF.

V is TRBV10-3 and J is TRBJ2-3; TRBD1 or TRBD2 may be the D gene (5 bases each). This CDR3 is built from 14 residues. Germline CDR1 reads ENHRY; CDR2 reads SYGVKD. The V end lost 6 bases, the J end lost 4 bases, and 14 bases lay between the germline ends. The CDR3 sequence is CAISPTRGADTQYF. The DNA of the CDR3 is TGTGCCATCAGCCCCACTAGAGGGGCAGATACGCAGTATTTT.

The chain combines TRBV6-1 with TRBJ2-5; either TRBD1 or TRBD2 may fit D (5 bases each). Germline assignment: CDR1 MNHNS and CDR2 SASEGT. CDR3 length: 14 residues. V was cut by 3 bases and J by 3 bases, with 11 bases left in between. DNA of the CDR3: TGTGCCAGCAGTGAGGGGGTGGCAAAAGAGACCCAGTACTTC. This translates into CASSEGVAKETQYF.

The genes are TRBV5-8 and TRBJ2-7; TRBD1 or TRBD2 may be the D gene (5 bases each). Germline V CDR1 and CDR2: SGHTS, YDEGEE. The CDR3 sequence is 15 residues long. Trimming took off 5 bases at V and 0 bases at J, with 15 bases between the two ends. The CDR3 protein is CASSPGTASSYEQYF. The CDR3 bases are TGTGCCAGCAGTCCCGGGACGGCCAGCTCCTACGAGCAGTACTTC.